This passage covers 6 T cell receptor beta chains from one sample sequenced in a study of T cells in Graves' hyperthyroidism and ophthalmopathy. RNA transcripts yielded amplified TCR beta CDR3 regions. Primed by the HTBI set, a first-round RT-PCR was run on the TCR CDR3. MiXCR, applied by TCRdb to the multiplex PCR reads, yields one record per CDR3 protein. The data hold around 350,000 distinct CDR3 sequences, with 15% to 17% observed a single time. Sequenced input: blood. The receptors stem from a woman aged 18-29 years with Graves' hyperthyroidism that later progressed to Graves' ophthalmopathy.

This clonotype appeared many times. The V call is TRBV28, the J call TRBJ1-2; TRBD1 matches at 7 bases. This CDR3 has 13 amino acids. Germline V gene lookup returns CDR1 MDHEN and CDR2 SYDVKM. Trimming took 9 bases from V and 3 from J; bases not matched to a gene: 7. This chain's CDR3 is CASEEGADYGYTF. CDR3 DNA sequence: TGTGCCAGTGAGGAGGGGGCGGACTATGGCTACACCTTC.

V is TRBV20-1 and J is TRBJ2-7; 13 bases align to TRBD2. This CDR3 comprises 16 residues. CDR1 and CDR2 (germline): DFQATT, SNEGSKA (reference sequence). The V and J ends lost 3 bases and 5 bases, in that order; junction bases with no gene match: 10. The CDR3 loop reads CSARDGLAGEVDEQYF. CDR3 bases: TGCAGTGCTAGGGACGGACTAGCGGGAGAAGTGGACGAGCAGTACTTC.

As concerns this clonotype: This sequence may be a read error, since a much larger clone differs from it by one base. V gene TRBV2 combines with J gene TRBJ1-6; D is unresolved. CDR3 length: 13 residues. The germline gives CDR1 SNHLY, CDR2 FYNNEI. The V end lost 7 bases, the J end lost 9 bases, and 13 bases lay between the germline ends. CDR3 sequence (DNA): TGTGCCAGCAATTTTGACATTAGTTCACCCCTCCACTTT. Amino acid sequence: CASNFDISSPLHF.

This clonotype was seen a handful of times. The chain uses TRBV5-1 and TRBJ2-5, with D possibly called TRBD1 or TRBD2 (6 bases each). Germline V gene data show CDR1 as SGHRS and CDR2 as YFSETQ. This CDR3 contains 15 residues. The V end lost 4 bases, the J end lost 5 bases, and 18 bases lay between the germline ends. DNA for the CDR3: TGCGCCAGCAGCCCCTTCGGGGGCGTCGGGGAGACCCAGTACTTC. It is translated as CASSPFGGVGETQYF. The whole variable domain, remainder taken from reference TRBV5-1 and TRBJ2-5, is KAGVTQTPRYLIKTRGQQVTLSCSPISGHRSVSWYQQTPGQGLQFLFEYFSETQRNKGNFPGRFSGRQFSNSRSEMNVSTLELGDSALYLCASSPFGGVGETQYFGPGTRLLVL.

The chain couples TRBV7-3 to TRBJ2-2; D may be TRBD2 (5 bases). CDR1 is SGHTA, CDR2 FQGTGA, per germline. V was shortened by 8 bases and J by 5 bases, with 24 bases between the two germline ends. The CDR3 spans 17 residues. CDR3 DNA: TGTGCCAGCTCCTCCCACCGAGGGCCCCTTGGAACCGGGGAGCTGTTTTTT. Its protein is CASSSHRGPLGTGELFF.

The V gene is TRBV7-2, the J gene TRBJ2-3; 8 bases align to TRBD1. This CDR3 has 18 residues. V lost 5 bases to trimming and J lost 0 bases; unmatched junction nucleotides: 13. From germline, CDR1 is SGHTA and CDR2 FQGNSA. This chain's CDR3 is CASSRQGLFSQSTDTQYF. CDR3 DNA: TGTGCCAGCAGCCGACAGGGGCTTTTCAGCCAAAGCACAGATACGCAGTATTTT. The variable domain in full, completed from reference TRBV7-2 and TRBJ2-3, reads GAGVSQSPSNKVTEKGKDVELRCDPISGHTALYWYRQSLGQGLEFLIYFQGNSAPDKSGLPSDRFSAERTGGSVSTLTIQRTQQEDSAVYLCASSRQGLFSQSTDTQYFGPGTRLTVL.